This T cell receptor (beta chain) is from a study of shared clonotypes between healthy human individuals. Study results and limitations: Unshared clonotypes carried lower generation probabilities than those common to all four donors.

The repertoire was sequenced with immunoSEQ multiplex PCR; TCRdb's copy has only in-frame clones and lacks some. The data contain about 520,000 clones, 95% to 96% of them seen just once; the ten biggest clones take up under 0.065%. Details on this clone: The antigen is unknown.

The V gene's germline CDR1 is SGHVS and CDR2 FNYEAQ. V lost 1 base and J lost 5; bases outside the gene matches: 10. This CDR3 has 16 residues. The J gene is TRBJ2-7, the V gene TRBV7-6, with 8 positions matching TRBD1. Sequenced input: naive CD4+ T cells sorted from blood. Subset described: CD45RA+ positively selected. The sequence derives from a woman aged 25 to 45 in good health. The CDR3 DNA reads TGTGCCAGCAGCTTAGATCAAACAGGGGGTCAACACGAGCAGTACTTC. Residues: CASSLDQTGGQHEQYF.